The 9 T cell receptor beta chains in this list originate from one sample, sequenced in a study of blood T cell repertoires in COVID-19. Profiled with immunoSEQ multiplex PCR; TCRdb holds only in-frame clones, not every one. The repertoire includes around 200,000 clones, 85% to 90% of them detected once, and 11% sits in the top ten. The sequenced sample was peripheral blood. Source of these receptors: an older woman with COVID-19, enrolled during active disease.

This chain uses TRBV18 with TRBJ2-7; 12 nucleotides line up with TRBD1. This CDR3 has 16 amino acids. The V and J ends lost 5 bases and 0 bases, in that order; junction bases with no gene match: 5. Per the germline V gene, CDR1 is KGHSH and CDR2 is LQKENI. The CDR3 protein is CASSAGTGGTSYEQYF. In nucleotides, the CDR3 is TGTGCCAGCTCAGCCGGGACAGGGGGCACCTCCTACGAGCAGTACTTC.

V and J are TRBV4-3 and TRBJ2-1; a weak D match, TRBD1 (6 bases). The CDR3 is 16 amino acids. Germline assignment: CDR1 LGHNA and CDR2 YSLEER. The V end was cut by 2 bases, the J end by 0 bases, with 11 bases between. DNA for the CDR3: TGCGCCAGCAGCCAATACGGACAGTACTCCTACAATGAGCAGTTCTTC. As protein: CASSQYGQYSYNEQFF.

The genes are TRBV27 and TRBJ1-2; 10 bases map to TRBD1. Per germline, CDR1 MNHEY and CDR2 SMNVEV (reference sequence). V was clipped by 2 bases and J by 8 bases; unmatched bases: 11. CDR3 length: 16 amino acids. The CDR3, as DNA: TGTGCCAGCAGTTTAGACAGGGGGCAAGGAGTGAACGGCTACACCTTC. Amino acid sequence: CASSLDRGQGVNGYTF.

In this sample, this clone turned up once. The chain couples TRBV28 to TRBJ2-5, with 10 bases matching TRBD1. Germline V gene sequence: CDR1 MDHEN, CDR2 SYDVKM. The CDR3 consists of 16 residues. After removal of 3 bases from V and 5 bases from J, the junction contained 9 bases not matched to a gene. The CDR3 bases are TGTGCCAGCAGTTTTGCCCTCGGACAGGGGGAGGAGACCCAGTACTTC. Its translation is CASSFALGQGEETQYF.

The V gene is TRBV11-2, the J gene TRBJ2-1; TRBD2 matches at 7 bases. After removal of 0 bases from V and 10 bases from J, the junction contained 12 bases not matched to a gene. Per germline, CDR1 SGHAT and CDR2 FQNNGV. CDR3 length equals 16 residues. CDR3 region: CASSLDQLAVDGEQFF. The CDR3 DNA reads TGTGCCAGCAGCTTAGATCAGCTAGCGGTTGACGGGGAGCAGTTCTTC.

The CDR3 nucleotides read TGCGCCAGCAGCCAATTATACACCGGGGAGCTGTTTTTT. This gives the protein CASSQLYTGELFF. The V gene is TRBV4-1, the J gene TRBJ2-2; D remains unclear. The CDR3 totals 13 residues. Germline CDR1 is MGHRA and CDR2 is YSYEKL. V dropped 2 bases and J dropped 3 bases, with 4 bases sitting between them.

This rearrangement joins TRBV5-1 to TRBJ2-5, with 15 bases identical to TRBD2. CDR3 length equals 18 residues. V lost 4 bases to trimming and J lost 0 bases; unmatched junction nucleotides: 7. The germline V gene has CDR1 SGHRS and CDR2 YFSETQ. The CDR3 coding sequence is TGCGCCAGCAGCCTCGGACTAGCGGGAGGGTCCCACCAAGAGACCCAGTACTTC. It yields the protein CASSLGLAGGSHQETQYF.

This sequence joins TRBV28 and TRBJ1-1, with 7 bases lining up with TRBD1. The ends lost 5 bases at V and 4 bases at J; junction bases unmatched: 10. The CDR3 consists of 15 residues. Germline CDR1 reads MDHEN; CDR2 reads SYDVKM. This chain's CDR3 is CASSTYRGSGTEAFF. The CDR3 DNA follows: TGTGCCAGCAGTACCTACAGGGGTTCGGGCACTGAAGCTTTCTTT.

V usage is TRBV2 and J usage is TRBJ2-5, with TRBD1 matching 7 bases. The CDR3 consists of 12 residues. Germline lookup yields CDR1 SNHLY and CDR2 FYNNEI. V shed 6 bases and J 4 bases; nucleotides not matched to a gene: 2. As DNA, the CDR3 is TGTGCCAGCAGGAGACAGGGAGAGACCCAGTACTTC. Translating it yields CASRRQGETQYF.